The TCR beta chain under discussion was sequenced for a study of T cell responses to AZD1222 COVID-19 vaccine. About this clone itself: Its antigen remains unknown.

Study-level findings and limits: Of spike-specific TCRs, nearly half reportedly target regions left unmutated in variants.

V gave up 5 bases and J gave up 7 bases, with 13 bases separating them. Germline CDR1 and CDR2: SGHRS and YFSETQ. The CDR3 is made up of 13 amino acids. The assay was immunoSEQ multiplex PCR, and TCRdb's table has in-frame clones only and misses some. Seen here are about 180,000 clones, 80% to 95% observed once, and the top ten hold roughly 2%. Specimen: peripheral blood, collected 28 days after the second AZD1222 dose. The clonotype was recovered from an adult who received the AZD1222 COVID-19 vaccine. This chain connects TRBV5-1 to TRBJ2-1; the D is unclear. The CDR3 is CASRIDQWNEQFF. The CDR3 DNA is TGCGCCAGCAGAATAGACCAGTGGAATGAGCAGTTCTTC.